This TCR beta chain was recovered during a study of blood T cell repertoires in COVID-19. At the level of the study: Sites in the United States, Italy and Spain provided acute and convalescent COVID-19 samples. From T cells, B-cell-depleted T cells, or PBMCs came the material, which was cDNA or gDNA.

This CDR3 has 14 residues. V was pared by 3 bases and J by 3 bases, with 3 bases of the junction left unmatched. Germline CDR1 is GTSNPN and CDR2 is SVGIG (reference sequence). Original processing methods: Scientists estimated how many nucleated cells there were by amplifying reference gene primers. Using immunoSEQ multiplex PCR, the repertoire was profiled, and TCRdb retains in-frame clones only, with some absent. That table gives V, J and clone size, and the DNA gave D and trimming. Among about 70,000 clones, 81% were seen once, and the ten largest hold more than 0.7%. The clonotype originates from a woman aged 70-85 years with acute or convalescent COVID-19. Input material: peripheral blood. The V call is TRBV30, the J call TRBJ2-2; 8 bases are shared with TRBD2. CDR3 residues: CAWRSGGYTGELFF. The CDR3 nucleotides are TGTGCCTGGAGGAGCGGGGGATACACCGGGGAGCTGTTTTTT. The variable domain in full, with the rest retrieved from reference TRBV30 and TRBJ2-2, is SQTIHQWPATLVQPVGSPLSLECTVEGTSNPNLYWYRQAAGRGLQLLFYSVGIGQISSEVPQNLSASRPQDRQFILSSKKLLLSDSGFYLCAWRSGGYTGELFFGEGSRLTVL.